The T cell receptor (beta chain) under discussion was sequenced for a study of cytomegalovirus exposure and HLA in healthy donors. A multiplex PCR was run with 60 Vbeta primers and 13 Jbeta primers. Clones were sequenced by immunoSEQ multiplex PCR, and TCRdb holds only the in-frame ones, with some missing. The sample has 96,000 or so clones. The sequenced material came from PBMCs. The TCR comes from a girl under 18 in good health and CMV-seropositive.

DNA of the CDR3: TGTGCCAGCAGCCCGCCGCGGGGGGCGGAGATCAATGAGCAGTTCTTC. This encodes CASSPPRGAEINEQFF. J is TRBJ2-1 and V is TRBV4-2; 8 bases line up with TRBD2. The CDR3 spans 16 residues. Germline lookup yields CDR1 LGHNA and CDR2 YNFKEQ. J was trimmed by 6 bases and V by 4 bases; bases with no gene match: 11.